A selection of T cell receptor beta chains follows, all from one sample in a study of T-cell memory formation after mild COVID-19. Each CDR3 protein gets one entry after TCRdb re-called the 5' RACE reads with MiXCR. The table records under 300,000 distinct CDR3 sequences, 16% of them present only once. Sample: PBMCs or a T cell subset sorted from them (not recorded which). The origin of the receptors is a man aged 18 to 29 who had mild COVID-19 (a few samples of this study predate the infection). Cell type and time point are not known. The CDR3 runs from the conserved cysteine through the conserved F or W.

j_gene | v_gene | CDR3aa
TRBJ1-2 | TRBV6-1 | CASSVGGNYGYTF
TRBJ2-3 | TRBV9 | CASSVGGARAAQYF
TRBJ2-5 | TRBV20-1 | CSAGNPGAQETQYF
TRBJ2-7 | TRBV7-2 | CASSSWGSREQYF
TRBJ2-7 | TRBV7-2 | CASSLAGTSYEQYF
TRBJ2-1 | TRBV7-9 | CASSFSGAPEQFF
TRBJ1-5 | TRBV12-3/TRBV12-4 | CASRRGQYSNQPQHF
TRBJ2-2 | TRBV9 | CASSARGGYTGELFF
TRBJ1-5 | TRBV11-2 | CASSLEEDQPQHF
TRBJ2-1 | TRBV11-1 | CASSYFGTVYNEQFF
TRBJ2-3 | TRBV4-2 | CASSPEGSGTDTQYF
TRBJ2-1 | TRBV5-1 | CASSAGQGAGYNEQFF
TRBJ2-2 | TRBV5-1 | CASSSGTAFTGELFF
TRBJ1-5 | TRBV6-6 | CASSYRTGGNNQPQHF
TRBJ2-3 | TRBV20-1 | CSAPTSGGPADTQYF
TRBJ2-2 | TRBV4-3 | CASSKFSGGNTGELFF
TRBJ1-1 | TRBV7-9 | CASSLQGSLNTEAFF
TRBJ1-1 | TRBV19 | CASHSGGPVNTEAFF
TRBJ2-5 | TRBV4-3 | CASSQDYRQPETQYF
TRBJ1-4 | TRBV6-5 | CASSSPGGTGEKLFF
TRBJ2-2 | TRBV20-1 | CSAARSSNTGELFF
TRBJ2-7 | TRBV10-3 | CAISESTPGGSEQYF
TRBJ1-6 | TRBV12-3/TRBV12-4 | CASSPDLSSYNSPLHF
TRBJ2-1 | TRBV4-2 | CASSQAGGASSYNEQFF
TRBJ2-2 | TRBV5-1 | CASSTMTGILNTGELFF
TRBJ2-3 | TRBV12-3/TRBV12-4 | CASSLDGTSTDTQYF
TRBJ2-2 | TRBV29-1 | CSVPPSGGIIGTGELFF
TRBJ2-2 | TRBV4-2 | CASSQDGPYTGELFF
TRBJ2-3 | TRBV5-1 | CASSPSSVDTQYF
TRBJ2-7 | TRBV5-1 | CASSPSRDEQYF
TRBJ2-1 | TRBV4-3 | CASSQRAQGAYNEQFF
TRBJ2-2 | TRBV12-3/TRBV12-4 | CASRQVNTGELFF
TRBJ2-3 | TRBV18 | CASSPGQGAQYF
TRBJ2-3 | TRBV11-2 | CASTVAGGTTDTQYF
TRBJ2-1 | TRBV15 | CATSKPGTLQPFYNEQFF